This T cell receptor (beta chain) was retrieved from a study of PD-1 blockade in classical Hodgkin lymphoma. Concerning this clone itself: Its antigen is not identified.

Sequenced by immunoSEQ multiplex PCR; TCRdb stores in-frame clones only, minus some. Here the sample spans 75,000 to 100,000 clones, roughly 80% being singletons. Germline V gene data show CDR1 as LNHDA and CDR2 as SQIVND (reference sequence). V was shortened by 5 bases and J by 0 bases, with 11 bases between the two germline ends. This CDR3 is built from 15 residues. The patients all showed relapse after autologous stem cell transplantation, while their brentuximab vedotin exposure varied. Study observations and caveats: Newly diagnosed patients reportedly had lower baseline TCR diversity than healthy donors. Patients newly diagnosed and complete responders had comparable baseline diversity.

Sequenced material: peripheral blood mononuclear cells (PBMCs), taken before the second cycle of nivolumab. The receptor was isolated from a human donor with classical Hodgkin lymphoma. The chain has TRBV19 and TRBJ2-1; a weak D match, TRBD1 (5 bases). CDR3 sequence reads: CASSVDRSSYNEQFF. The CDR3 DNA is TGTGCCAGTAGTGTCGACAGAAGCTCCTACAATGAGCAGTTCTTC. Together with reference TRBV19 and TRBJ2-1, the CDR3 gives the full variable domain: DGGITQSPKYLFRKEGQNVTLSCEQNLNHDAMYWYRQDPGQGLRLIYYSQIVNDFQKGDIAEGYSVSREKKESFPLTVTSAQKNPTAFYLCASSVDRSSYNEQFFGPGTRLTVL.